Below are 18 T cell receptor beta chains sequenced from a single sample in a study of CD8 T cells in Susac syndrome. The RNA input was about 0.5 to 1 ug, and it was reverse transcribed with random hexamers. Via MiXCR, TCRdb re-called the immunoSEQ multiplex PCR reads, giving one row per CDR3 protein. The sample gives some 200,000 distinct CDR3 sequences, around 96% of which show up once; over 0.08% is in the top ten. The sample was CD4+ T cells from PBMCs. These receptors were obtained from a human donor in good health.

This clonotype was recorded once. The rearrangement links TRBV27 to TRBJ1-2; 8 nucleotides agree with TRBD1. This CDR3 spans 14 amino acids. Germline CDR1 is MNHEY and CDR2 is SMNVEV (reference sequence). V shed 2 bases and J 6 bases; nucleotides not matched to a gene: 5. The CDR3 DNA reads as TGTGCCAGCAGTTTAGATTGGACAGGGAATGGCTACACCTTC. Protein product: CASSLDWTGNGYTF.

The rearrangement links TRBV20-1 to TRBJ2-7, with TRBD1 matching 11 bases. Unmatched junction bases numbered 4, after V lost 6 bases and J lost 3 bases. This CDR3 contains 13 residues. Germline V gene sequence: CDR1 DFQATT, CDR2 SNEGSKA (reference sequence). CDR3 in DNA: TGCAGTGCGTGGACAGGGGGCGTCTACGAGCAGTACTTC. It encodes CSAWTGGVYEQYF.

The V and J genes are TRBV18 and TRBJ2-6; D unresolved. Germline-derived CDR1 and CDR2 are KGHSH and LQKENI. The CDR3 has 14 residues. Trimming removed 0 bases from V and 1 base from J, with 1 base in between. This CDR3 reads CASSPPSGANVLTF. Written as DNA, the CDR3 is TGTGCCAGCTCACCACCTTCTGGGGCCAACGTCCTGACTTTC.

The rearrangement links TRBV3-1 to TRBJ1-5; D gene ambiguous. The CDR3 totals 13 residues. Trimming cost V 4 bases and J 3 bases, with 7 bases left between them. Per the germline V gene, CDR1 is LGHDT and CDR2 is YNNKEL (reference sequence). CDR3 DNA sequence: TGTGCCAGCAGCCCTACAAACAATCAGCCCCAGCATTTT. It encodes CASSPTNNQPQHF.

This chain joins TRBV9 and TRBJ2-5; 9 bases match TRBD1. Per the germline V gene, CDR1 is SGDLS and CDR2 is YYNGEE. The length of the CDR3 is 14 residues. Trimming cost V 0 bases and J 5 bases; bases outside gene matches: 2. The CDR3 spells CASSVGGTGETQYF. The CDR3 bases are TGTGCCAGCAGCGTAGGGGGGACAGGGGAGACCCAGTACTTC.

This clonotype appeared a single time. The rearrangement uses TRBV2 and TRBJ2-7, with D maybe TRBD2 (6 bases). The CDR3 sequence is 13 residues long. Trimming removed 8 bases from V and 1 base from J, with 12 bases in between. The germline CDR1 and CDR2 sequences are SNHLY and FYNNEI. The DNA for the CDR3 is TGTGCCAGCCGGGACTGGGAGTCCTACGAGCAGTACTTC. Its protein product is CASRDWESYEQYF.

The V gene is TRBV28, the J gene TRBJ2-2; D not resolved. The CDR3 has 16 residues. Trimming cost V 3 bases and J 0 bases, with 11 bases left between them. Germline-derived CDR1 and CDR2 are MDHEN and SYDVKM. The CDR3 loop is CASSFGSGTNTGELFF. For the CDR3, the DNA is TGTGCCAGCAGTTTCGGTTCAGGAACGAACACCGGGGAGCTGTTTTTT.

The V and J genes are TRBV28 and TRBJ2-2; D remains unclear. The germline V gene encodes CDR1 MDHEN and CDR2 SYDVKM. Trimming shortened V by 7 bases and J by 4 bases, and 10 bases separated the two germline ends. The CDR3 contains 13 residues. CDR3 in DNA: TGTGCCAGCAACATACACCTCACCGGGGAGCTGTTTTTT. Translated, it gives CASNIHLTGELFF.

This chain links TRBV29-1 with TRBJ1-5; D not resolved. V lost 6 bases to trimming and J lost 0 bases, with 12 bases between them. This CDR3 contains 14 residues. Germline CDR1 SQVTM, CDR2 ANQGSEA. For the CDR3, the DNA is TGCAGCGTCGGGTCGGGATATAGCAATCAGCCCCAGCATTTT. Translation gives CSVGSGYSNQPQHF.

The rearrangement uses TRBV7-6 and TRBJ2-3; D is unresolved. Germline lookup yields CDR1 SGHVS and CDR2 FNYEAQ. Trimming left V 3 bases short and J 1 base short, with 8 bases between. The CDR3 is 14 amino acids. The DNA for the CDR3 is TGTGCCAGCAGCTTCCCCAAGGGCACAGATACGCAGTATTTT. Translation gives CASSFPKGTDTQYF. Full variable domain (outside the CDR3, taken from reference TRBV7-6 and TRBJ2-3): GAGVSQSPRYKVTKRGQDVALRCDPISGHVSLYWYRQALGQGPEFLTYFNYEAQQDKSGLPNDRFSAERPEGSISTLTIQRTEQRDSAMYRCASSFPKGTDTQYFGPGTRLTVL.

This chain uses TRBV28 with TRBJ2-2; TRBD1 matches 7 bases. From germline, CDR1 is MDHEN and CDR2 SYDVKM. After removal of 9 bases from V and 5 bases from J, the junction contained 6 bases not matched to a gene. The length of the CDR3 is 13 residues. In nucleotides, the CDR3 is TGTGCCAGTCGAACAGGGGCAACCGGGGAGCTGTTTTTT. Encoded protein: CASRTGATGELFF.

The chain carries TRBV7-8 and TRBJ2-1; D is ambiguous. CDR1 SGHVS and CDR2 FQNEAQ come from the germline V gene. The CDR3 loop spans 16 amino acids. V lost 3 bases to trimming and J lost 1 base, with 13 bases between them. The chain's CDR3 is CASSFESSWSYNEQFF. The CDR3, as DNA: TGTGCCAGCAGCTTCGAGAGCTCGTGGTCCTACAATGAGCAGTTCTTC.

J is TRBJ1-2 and V is TRBV5-6, with unresolved D. Germline assignment: CDR1 SGHDT and CDR2 YYEEEE. The V end was cut by 0 bases, the J end by 6 bases, with 9 bases between. This CDR3 spans 13 amino acids. CDR3 DNA sequence: TGTGCCAGCAGCTTGGGAGGCTTGGATGGCTACACCTTC. Residues: CASSLGGLDGYTF.

The chain uses TRBV28 and TRBJ1-2; the match to TRBD1 covers 12 bases. The CDR3 loop spans 17 amino acids. Per the germline V gene, CDR1 is MDHEN and CDR2 is SYDVKM. V shed 4 bases and J 5 bases; nucleotides not matched to a gene: 11. The CDR3, as DNA: TGTGCCAGCAGTTCGACCGGGACAGGGGGCTTTGGGTATGGCTACACCTTC. Its translation: CASSSTGTGGFGYGYTF.

This chain connects TRBV27 to TRBJ2-2; 10 bases line up with TRBD2. From germline, CDR1 is MNHEY and CDR2 SMNVEV (reference sequence). The length of the CDR3 is 15 residues. Trimming at V came to 3 bases and at J to 6 bases, leaving 4 bases not matched to a gene. The CDR3 sequence: CASSFEAGGPGELFF. In DNA form, the CDR3 reads TGTGCCAGCAGTTTTGAAGCGGGAGGGCCCGGGGAGCTGTTTTTT.

The chain uses TRBV3-1 and TRBJ2-7, with TRBD2 as a possible D gene (6 bases). V was clipped by 4 bases and J by 6 bases, with 22 bases between them. Germline lookup yields CDR1 LGHDT and CDR2 YNNKEL (reference sequence). This CDR3 spans 16 amino acids. The CDR3 loop reads CASSRLRDLLGGEQYF. The CDR3 DNA sequence: TGTGCCAGCAGCCGCCTTCGGGACCTTTTGGGGGGCGAGCAGTACTTC.

The V call is TRBV6-5, the J call TRBJ2-7; tentative D call: TRBD2 (5 bases). V was cut by 6 bases and J by 2 bases, with 8 bases left in between. The CDR3 has 12 residues. Looked up from germline, CDR1 is MNHEY and CDR2 is SVGAGI. In DNA, the CDR3 is TGTGCCAGCAGGACTACTACCTACGAGCAGTACTTC. Translated, it gives CASRTTTYEQYF.

The chain recombines TRBV30 with TRBJ2-1; D remains ambiguous. This CDR3 has 14 amino acids. V was pared by 0 bases and J by 2 bases, with 8 bases between. The V gene's germline CDR1 is GTSNPN and CDR2 SVGIG (reference sequence). CDR3: CAWSVRTTYNEQFF. DNA of the CDR3: TGTGCCTGGAGTGTACGCACCACCTACAATGAGCAGTTCTTC.